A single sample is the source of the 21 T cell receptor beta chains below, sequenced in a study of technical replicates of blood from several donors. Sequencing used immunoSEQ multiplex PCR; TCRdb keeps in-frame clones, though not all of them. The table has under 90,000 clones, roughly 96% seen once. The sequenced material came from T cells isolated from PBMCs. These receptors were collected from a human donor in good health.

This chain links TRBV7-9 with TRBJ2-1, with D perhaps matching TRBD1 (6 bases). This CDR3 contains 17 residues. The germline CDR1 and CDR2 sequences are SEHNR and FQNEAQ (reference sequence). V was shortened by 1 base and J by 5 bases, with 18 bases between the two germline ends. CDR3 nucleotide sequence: TGTGCCAGCAGCTTAGGGATATCAGGGGTTGGGGACAATGAGCAGTTCTTC. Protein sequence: CASSLGISGVGDNEQFF.

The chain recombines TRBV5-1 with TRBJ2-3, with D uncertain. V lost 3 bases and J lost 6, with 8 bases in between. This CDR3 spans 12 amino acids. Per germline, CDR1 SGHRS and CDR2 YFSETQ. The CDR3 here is CASSYSLDTQYF. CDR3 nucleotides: TGCGCCAGCAGCTACTCGCTTGATACGCAGTATTTT. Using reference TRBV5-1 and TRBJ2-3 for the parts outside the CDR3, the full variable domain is KAGVTQTPRYLIKTRGQQVTLSCSPISGHRSVSWYQQTPGQGLQFLFEYFSETQRNKGNFPGRFSGRQFSNSRSEMNVSTLELGDSALYLCASSYSLDTQYFGPGTRLTVL.

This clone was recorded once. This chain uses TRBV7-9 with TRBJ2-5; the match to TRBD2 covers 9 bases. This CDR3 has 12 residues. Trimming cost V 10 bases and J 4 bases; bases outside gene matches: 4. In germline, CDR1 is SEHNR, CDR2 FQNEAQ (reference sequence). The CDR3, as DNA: TGTGCCACCAAGACTAGCGGAGAGACCCAGTACTTC. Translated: CATKTSGETQYF.

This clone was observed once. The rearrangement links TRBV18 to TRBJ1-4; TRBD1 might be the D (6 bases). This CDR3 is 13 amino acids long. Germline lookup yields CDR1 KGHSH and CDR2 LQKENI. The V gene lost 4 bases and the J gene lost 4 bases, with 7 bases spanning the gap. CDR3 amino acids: CASSQDSNEKLFF. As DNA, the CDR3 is TGTGCCAGCTCACAGGACAGTAATGAAAAACTGTTTTTT. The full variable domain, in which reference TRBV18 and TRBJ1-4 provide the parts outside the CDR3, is NAGVMQNPRHLVRRRGQEARLRCSPMKGHSHVYWYRQLPEEGLKFMVYLQKENIIDESGMPKERFSAEFPKEGPSILRIQQVVRGDSAAYFCASSQDSNEKLFFGSGTQLSVL.

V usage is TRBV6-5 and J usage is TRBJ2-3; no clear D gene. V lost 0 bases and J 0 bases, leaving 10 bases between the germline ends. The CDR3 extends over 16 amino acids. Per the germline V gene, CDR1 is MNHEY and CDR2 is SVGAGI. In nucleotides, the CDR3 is TGTGCCAGCAGTTACTCTAGTTCTCTTAGCACAGATACGCAGTATTTT. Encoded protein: CASSYSSSLSTDTQYF.

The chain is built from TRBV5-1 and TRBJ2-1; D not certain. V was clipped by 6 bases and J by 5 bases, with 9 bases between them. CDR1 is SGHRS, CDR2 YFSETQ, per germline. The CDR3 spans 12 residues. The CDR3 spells CASTDTNNEQFF. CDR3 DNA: TGCGCCAGCACCGACACCAACAATGAGCAGTTCTTC. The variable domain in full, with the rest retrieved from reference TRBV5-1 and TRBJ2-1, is KAGVTQTPRYLIKTRGQQVTLSCSPISGHRSVSWYQQTPGQGLQFLFEYFSETQRNKGNFPGRFSGRQFSNSRSEMNVSTLELGDSALYLCASTDTNNEQFFGPGTRLTVL.

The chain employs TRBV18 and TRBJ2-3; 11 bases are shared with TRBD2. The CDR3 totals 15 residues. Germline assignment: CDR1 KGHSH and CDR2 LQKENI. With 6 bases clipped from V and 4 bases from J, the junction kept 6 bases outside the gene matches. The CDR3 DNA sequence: TGTGCCAGCTCTCCGACTAGCGGGGAAGCAGATACGCAGTATTTT. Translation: CASSPTSGEADTQYF.

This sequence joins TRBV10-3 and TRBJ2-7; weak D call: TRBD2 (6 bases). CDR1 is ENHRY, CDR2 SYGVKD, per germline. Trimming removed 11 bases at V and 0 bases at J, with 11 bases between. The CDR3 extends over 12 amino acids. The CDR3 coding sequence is TGTGCCCACGCGGGAAGCTCCTACGAGCAGTACTTC. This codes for CAHAGSSYEQYF.

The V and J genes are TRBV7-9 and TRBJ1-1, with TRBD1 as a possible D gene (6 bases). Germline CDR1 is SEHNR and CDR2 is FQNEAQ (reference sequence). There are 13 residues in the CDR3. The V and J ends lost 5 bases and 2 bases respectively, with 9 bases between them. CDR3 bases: TGTGCCAGCAGCCGCAGGGGCAACACTGAAGCTTTCTTT. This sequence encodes CASSRRGNTEAFF.

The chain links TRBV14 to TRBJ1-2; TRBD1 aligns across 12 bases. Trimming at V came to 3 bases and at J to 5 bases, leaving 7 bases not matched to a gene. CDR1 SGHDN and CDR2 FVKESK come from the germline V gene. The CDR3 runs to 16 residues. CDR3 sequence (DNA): TGTGCCAGCAGCCAGGTCTTGGGACAGGGGGCGTATGGCTACACCTTC. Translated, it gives CASSQVLGQGAYGYTF.

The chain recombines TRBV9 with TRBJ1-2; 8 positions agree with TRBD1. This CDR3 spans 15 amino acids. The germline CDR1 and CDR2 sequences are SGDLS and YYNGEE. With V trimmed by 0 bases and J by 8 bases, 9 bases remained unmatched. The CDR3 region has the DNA TGTGCCAGCAGCGTAGTGGCCCAGGGGGCGGGAGGCTACACCTTC. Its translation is CASSVVAQGAGGYTF.

DNA of the CDR3: TGTGCCAGCAGCTTAACGGCTTTAGCGCTGAACACTGAAGCTTTCTTT. This encodes CASSLTALALNTEAFF. The chain combines TRBV11-3 with TRBJ1-1, with D uncertain. From germline, CDR1 is SGHNT and CDR2 YENEEA. The V and J ends lost 2 bases and 0 bases respectively, with 13 bases between them. This CDR3 contains 16 residues.

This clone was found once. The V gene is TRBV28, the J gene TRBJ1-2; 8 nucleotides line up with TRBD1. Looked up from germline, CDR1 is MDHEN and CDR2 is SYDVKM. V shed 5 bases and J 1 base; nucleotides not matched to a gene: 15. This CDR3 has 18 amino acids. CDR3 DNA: TGTGCCAGCAGTCTGGTACAGGGGGGAAAAGGGCGTAACTATGGCTACACCTTC. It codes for CASSLVQGGKGRNYGYTF.

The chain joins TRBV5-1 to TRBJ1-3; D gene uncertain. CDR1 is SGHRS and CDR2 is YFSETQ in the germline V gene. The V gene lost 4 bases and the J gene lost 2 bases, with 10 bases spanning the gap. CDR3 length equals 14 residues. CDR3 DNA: TGCGCCAGCAGCCCAAATCAGGCTGGAAACACCATATATTTT. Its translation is CASSPNQAGNTIYF. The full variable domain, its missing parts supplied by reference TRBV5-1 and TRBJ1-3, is KAGVTQTPRYLIKTRGQQVTLSCSPISGHRSVSWYQQTPGQGLQFLFEYFSETQRNKGNFPGRFSGRQFSNSRSEMNVSTLELGDSALYLCASSPNQAGNTIYFGEGSWLTVV.

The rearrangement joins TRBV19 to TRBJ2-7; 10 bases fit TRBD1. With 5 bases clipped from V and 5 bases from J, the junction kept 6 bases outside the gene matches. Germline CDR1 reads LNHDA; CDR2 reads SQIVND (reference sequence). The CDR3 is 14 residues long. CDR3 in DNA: TGTGCCAGTAGTTACCGGGACAGGGGCGACGAGCAGTACTTC. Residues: CASSYRDRGDEQYF.

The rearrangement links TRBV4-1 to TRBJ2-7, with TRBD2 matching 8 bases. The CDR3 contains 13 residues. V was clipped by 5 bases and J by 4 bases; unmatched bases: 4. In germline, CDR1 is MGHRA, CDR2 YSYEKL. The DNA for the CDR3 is TGCGCCAGCAGCTACGGACTAGCTTACGAGCAGTACTTC. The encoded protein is CASSYGLAYEQYF.

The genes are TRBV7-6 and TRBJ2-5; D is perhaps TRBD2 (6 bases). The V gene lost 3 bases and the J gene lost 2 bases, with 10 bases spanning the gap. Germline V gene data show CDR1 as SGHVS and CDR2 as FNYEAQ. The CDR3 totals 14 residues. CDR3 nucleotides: TGTGCCAGCAGCTTGGGACTGATACAAGAGACCCAGTACTTC. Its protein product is CASSLGLIQETQYF.

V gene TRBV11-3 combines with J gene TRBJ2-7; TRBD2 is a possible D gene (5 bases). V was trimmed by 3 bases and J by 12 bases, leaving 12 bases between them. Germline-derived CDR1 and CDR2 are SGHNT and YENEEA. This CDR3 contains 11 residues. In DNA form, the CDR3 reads TGTGCCAGCAGCTTTGCGGGTAATGTGTACTTC. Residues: CASSFAGNVYF.

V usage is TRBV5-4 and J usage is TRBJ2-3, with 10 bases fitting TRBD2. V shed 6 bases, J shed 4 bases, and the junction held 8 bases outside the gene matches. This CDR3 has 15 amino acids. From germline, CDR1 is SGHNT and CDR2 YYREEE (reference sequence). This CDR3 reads CASTPSSGRADTQYF. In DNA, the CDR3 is TGTGCCAGCACCCCGTCGAGCGGGAGGGCAGATACGCAGTATTTT.

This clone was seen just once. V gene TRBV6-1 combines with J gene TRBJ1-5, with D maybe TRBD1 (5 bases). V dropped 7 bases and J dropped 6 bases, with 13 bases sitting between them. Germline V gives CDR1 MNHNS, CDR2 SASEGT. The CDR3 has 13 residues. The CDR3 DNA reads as TGTGCCAGCACCCGGGAGAGGGGTCAGCCCCAGCATTTT. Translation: CASTRERGQPQHF.

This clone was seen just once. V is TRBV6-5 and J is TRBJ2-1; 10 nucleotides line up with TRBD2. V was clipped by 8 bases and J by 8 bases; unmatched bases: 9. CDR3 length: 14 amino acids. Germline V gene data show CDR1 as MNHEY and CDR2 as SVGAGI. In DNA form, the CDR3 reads TGTGCCAGCGCGGGAACAGCGGGAGGGGATGAGCAGTTCTTC. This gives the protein CASAGTAGGDEQFF.